This entry lists 4 T cell receptor beta chains sequenced from one sample in a study of T cell repertoires in cytomegalovirus infection. MiXCR, run by TCRdb on the reads, gives a single entry per CDR3 protein. The sample comprises 800,000 to 950,000 distinct CDR3 sequences, approximately 32% of which are singletons, and around an eighth rests with the top ten. These receptors lack a known antigen. The sequencing used cultured CD8+ T cells from PBMCs, collected from culture after CMV antigen stimulation. Receptors originate from a human donor in good health (CMV status not recorded). Some clones in this sample may be carry-over from other donors' samples.

V usage is TRBV6-1 and J usage is TRBJ2-7; a weak D match, TRBD2 (5 bases). The CDR3 is made up of 15 amino acids. V was clipped by 2 bases and J by 6 bases, with 17 bases between them. CDR1 MNHNS and CDR2 SASEGT come from the germline V gene. The CDR3 DNA reads as TGTGCCAGCAGTGAACTGGGGTTCGGGAACCCCGAGCAGTACTTC. Its translation: CASSELGFGNPEQYF.

The chain combines TRBV2 with TRBJ2-3; no clear D. The CDR3 covers 14 residues. The germline V gene has CDR1 SNHLY and CDR2 FYNNEI. The germline V and J ends were trimmed by 7 bases and 0 bases, with 11 bases remaining between them. The CDR3 region has the DNA TGTGCCAGCATCTGGGCCACTAGCACAGATACGCAGTATTTT. This sequence encodes CASIWATSTDTQYF.

As to this clonotype: One junction end disagrees with the germline gene, perhaps due to a read error. The chain couples TRBV27 to TRBJ1-2, with D possibly TRBD1 on 5 matching bases. The CDR3 has 17 amino acids. Germline V gene lookup returns CDR1 MNHEY and CDR2 SMNVEV (reference sequence). The CDR3 sequence is CACSFIGLGRDNYGYTF. In DNA form, the CDR3 reads TGTGCCTGCAGTTTCATCGGATTGGGCAGGGATAACTATGGCTACACCTTC.

This clonotype showed up just a few times. The chain employs TRBV24-1 and TRBJ2-1; no firm D call. V was pared by 1 base and J by 4 bases, with 7 bases between. The CDR3 extends over 14 amino acids. CDR1 KGHDR and CDR2 SFDVKD come from the germline V gene. The CDR3 is CATSDLRGYNEQFF. The CDR3 DNA sequence: TGTGCCACCAGTGATTTAAGAGGATACAATGAGCAGTTCTTC.